The rows below give T cell receptor beta chains drawn from one sample of a study of OX40 agonist ivuxolimab in advanced cancers. Assay used: immunoSEQ multiplex PCR; TCRdb lists only in-frame clones, some missing. The sample contains tens of thousands of clones, 65% to 85% of which appear only once. The sequencing here drew on CD4+ or CD8+ T cells sorted from blood, taken in a trial of the OX40 agonist ivuxolimab. These receptor sequences come from an adult with an advanced solid tumor such as melanoma, head and neck, liver or kidney cancer. The CDR3 runs from the conserved cysteine through the conserved F or W.

V gene: TRBV15; CDR3 protein: CATSREALAYNEQFF
V gene: TRBV2; CDR3 protein: CATQGYSYEQYF
V gene: TRBV30; CDR3 protein: CAWSGGTRTLKLSLDKAPDWGFF
V gene: TRBV5-1; CDR3 protein: CASSLETSGGWVNNEQFF
V gene: TRBV9; CDR3 protein: CASSVAATPLEAFF
V gene: TRBV2; CDR3 protein: CASSVLGTTSPLHF
V gene: TRBV7-8; CDR3 protein: CASSPFSGTFYEQYF
V gene: TRBV12-5; CDR3 protein: CASGDRVGGYTF
V gene: TRBV5-4; CDR3 protein: CASSLDQYGYTF
V gene: TRBV2; CDR3 protein: CAKGQTQETQYF